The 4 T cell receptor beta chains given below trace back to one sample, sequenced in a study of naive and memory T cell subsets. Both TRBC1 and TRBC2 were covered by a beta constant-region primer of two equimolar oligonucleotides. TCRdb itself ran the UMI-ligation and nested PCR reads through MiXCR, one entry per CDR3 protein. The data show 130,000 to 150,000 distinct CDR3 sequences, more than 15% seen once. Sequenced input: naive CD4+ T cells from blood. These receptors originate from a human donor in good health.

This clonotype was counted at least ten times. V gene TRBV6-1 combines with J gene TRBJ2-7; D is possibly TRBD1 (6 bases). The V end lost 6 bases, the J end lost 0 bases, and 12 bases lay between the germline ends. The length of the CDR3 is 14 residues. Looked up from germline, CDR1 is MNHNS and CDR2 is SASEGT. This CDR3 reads CASRGYRDSYEQYF. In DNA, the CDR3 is TGTGCCAGCAGAGGTTACAGGGACTCCTACGAGCAGTACTTC.

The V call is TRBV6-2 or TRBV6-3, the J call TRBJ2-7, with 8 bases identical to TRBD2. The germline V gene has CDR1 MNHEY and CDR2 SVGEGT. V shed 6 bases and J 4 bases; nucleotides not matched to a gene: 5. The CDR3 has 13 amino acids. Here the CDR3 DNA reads TGTGCCAGCAGCGGGAGGGCCGGGTACGAGCAGTACTTC. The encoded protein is CASSGRAGYEQYF.

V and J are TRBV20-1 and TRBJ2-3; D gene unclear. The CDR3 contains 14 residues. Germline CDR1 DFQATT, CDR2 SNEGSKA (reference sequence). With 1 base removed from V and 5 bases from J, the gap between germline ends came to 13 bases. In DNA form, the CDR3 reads TGCAGTGCTAGAGGGCCAGACCTAGGAGATACGCAGTATTTT. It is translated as CSARGPDLGDTQYF.

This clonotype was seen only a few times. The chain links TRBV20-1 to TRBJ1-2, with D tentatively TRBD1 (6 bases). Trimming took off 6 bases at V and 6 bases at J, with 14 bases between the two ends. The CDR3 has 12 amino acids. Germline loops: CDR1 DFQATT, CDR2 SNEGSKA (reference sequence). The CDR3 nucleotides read TGCAGTGCGGAGCAGGGGAAGGATGGCTACACCTTC. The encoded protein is CSAEQGKDGYTF.